This T cell receptor (beta chain) was sequenced during a study of CD8 T cells in ankylosing spondylitis. Study conclusions and caveats: With a CD8+ phenotype, disease-linked clones were relatively rare in peripheral blood. Characteristic of ankylosing spondylitis blood, it appeared, was a TCR beta motif comprising about eight highly homologous variants. Disease-associated clones were reportedly significantly overrepresented in matched ankylosing spondylitis synovial fluid. There were earlier reports of some motif variants in reactive arthritis synovial fluid and blood.

Germline CDR1 is KGHSH and CDR2 is LQKENI. CDR3 length: 17 amino acids. V lost 3 bases, J lost 4 bases, and 9 bases stayed unmatched. TCRdb independently ran MiXCR on the 5' RACE reads; one entry per CDR3 protein. The sample holds about 240,000 distinct CDR3 sequences, roughly 8.6% seen once. Remarks on this clonotype: Its matching antigen is unknown.

This chain uses TRBV18 with TRBJ1-2; TRBD1 aligns across 12 bases. Input material: blood, either unsorted or a sorted T cell fraction (not recorded which). This sequence originates from a male donor with ankylosing spondylitis or in good health (not recorded which). The CDR3: CASSPQVGTGGTYGYTF. The CDR3 DNA follows: TGTGCCAGCTCACCCCAGGTGGGGACAGGGGGCACCTATGGCTACACCTTC.